This TCR beta chain is from a study of T cells in narcolepsy. Study as a whole: Enrolled donors included narcolepsy type 1 or type 2 patients and healthy controls.

Concerning this clone: No antigen is known for it.

Whole-study findings and limits: Reportedly, autoreactive clonotypes were serially detected in patients' blood but not controls'.

Profiled with immunoSEQ multiplex PCR; TCRdb holds only in-frame clones, not every one. The table includes 15,000 to 20,000 clones, just under 75% detected once. Trimming pared 0 bases from V and 4 bases from J, leaving 10 bases between. CDR3 size: 15 residues. Per germline, CDR1 MNHNY and CDR2 SVGAGI (reference sequence). Sequencing input: CD45RA- memory CD8+ T cells from PBMCs. The rearrangement uses TRBV6-6 and TRBJ1-5; D gene uncertain. The sequence derives from a human donor with narcolepsy. The CDR3 reads CASSYSGTLNQPQHF. The CDR3 nucleotides are TGTGCCAGCAGTTACTCCGGCACCCTAAATCAGCCCCAGCATTTT.